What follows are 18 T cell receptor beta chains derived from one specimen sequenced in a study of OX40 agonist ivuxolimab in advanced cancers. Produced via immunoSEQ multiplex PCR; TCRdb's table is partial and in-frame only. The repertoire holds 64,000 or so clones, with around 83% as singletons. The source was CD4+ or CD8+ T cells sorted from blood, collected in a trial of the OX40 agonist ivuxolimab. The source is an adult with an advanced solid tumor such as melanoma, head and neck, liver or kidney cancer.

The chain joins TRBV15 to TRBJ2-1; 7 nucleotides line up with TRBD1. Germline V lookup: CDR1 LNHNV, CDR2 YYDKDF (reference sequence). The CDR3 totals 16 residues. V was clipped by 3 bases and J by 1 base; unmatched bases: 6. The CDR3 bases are TGTGCCACCAGCAGCCCGACAGGGAATTCCTACAATGAGCAGTTCTTC. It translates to CATSSPTGNSYNEQFF.

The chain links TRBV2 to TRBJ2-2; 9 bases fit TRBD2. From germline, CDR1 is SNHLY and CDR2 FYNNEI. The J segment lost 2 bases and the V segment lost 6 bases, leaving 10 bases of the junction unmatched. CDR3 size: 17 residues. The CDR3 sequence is CASRLRAGGSNTGELFF. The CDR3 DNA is TGTGCCAGCAGATTAAGAGCGGGGGGCTCCAACACCGGGGAGCTGTTTTTT.

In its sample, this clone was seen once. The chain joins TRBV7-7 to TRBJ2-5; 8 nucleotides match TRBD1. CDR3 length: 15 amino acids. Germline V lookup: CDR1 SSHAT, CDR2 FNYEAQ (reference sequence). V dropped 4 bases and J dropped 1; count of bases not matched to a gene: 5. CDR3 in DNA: TGTGCCAGCAGCTCCGGACAGGGTACCCAAGAGACCCAGTACTTC. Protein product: CASSSGQGTQETQYF.

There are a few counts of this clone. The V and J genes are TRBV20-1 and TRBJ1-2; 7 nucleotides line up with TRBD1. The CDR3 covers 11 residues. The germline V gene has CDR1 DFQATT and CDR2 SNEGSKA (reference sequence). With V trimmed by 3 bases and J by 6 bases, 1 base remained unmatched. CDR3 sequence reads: CSASTGDGYTF. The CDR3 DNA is TGCAGTGCTAGTACAGGGGATGGCTACACCTTC.

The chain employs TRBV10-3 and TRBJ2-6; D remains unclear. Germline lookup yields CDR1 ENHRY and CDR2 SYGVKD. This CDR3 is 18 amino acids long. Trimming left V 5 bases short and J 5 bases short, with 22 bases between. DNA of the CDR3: TGTGCCATCAGTTTGTGCTGCTGTATACAAAGTCGGGCCAACGTCCTGACTTTC. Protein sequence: CAISLCCCIQSRANVLTF.

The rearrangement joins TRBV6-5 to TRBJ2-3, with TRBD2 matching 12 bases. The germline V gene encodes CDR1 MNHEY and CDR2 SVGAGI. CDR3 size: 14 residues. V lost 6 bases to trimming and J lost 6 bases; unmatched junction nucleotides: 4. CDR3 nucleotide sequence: TGTGCCAGCAGAGAGGGACTAGCGGGCGATACGCAGTATTTT. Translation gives CASREGLAGDTQYF.

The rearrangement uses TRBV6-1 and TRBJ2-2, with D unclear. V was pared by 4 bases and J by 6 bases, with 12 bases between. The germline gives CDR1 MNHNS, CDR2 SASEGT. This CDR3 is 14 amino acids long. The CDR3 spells CASSGRPVAGELFF. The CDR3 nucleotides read TGTGCCAGCAGTGGGAGACCCGTCGCCGGGGAGCTGTTTTTT.

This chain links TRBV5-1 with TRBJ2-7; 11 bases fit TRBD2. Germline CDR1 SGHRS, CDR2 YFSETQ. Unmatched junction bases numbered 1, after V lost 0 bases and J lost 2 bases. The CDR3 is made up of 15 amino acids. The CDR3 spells CASSLGTSGPYEQYF. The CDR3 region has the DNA TGCGCCAGCAGCTTGGGGACTAGCGGGCCCTACGAGCAGTACTTC.

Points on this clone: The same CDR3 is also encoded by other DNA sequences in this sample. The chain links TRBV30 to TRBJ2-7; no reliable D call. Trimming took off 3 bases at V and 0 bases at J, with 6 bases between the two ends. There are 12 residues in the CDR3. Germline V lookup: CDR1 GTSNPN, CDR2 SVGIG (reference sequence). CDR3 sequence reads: CAWSAASYEQYF. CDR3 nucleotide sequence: TGTGCCTGGAGCGCGGCCTCCTACGAGCAGTACTTC. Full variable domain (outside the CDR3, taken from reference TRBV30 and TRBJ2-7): SQTIHQWPATLVQPVGSPLSLECTVEGTSNPNLYWYRQAAGRGLQLLFYSVGIGQISSEVPQNLSASRPQDRQFILSSKKLLLSDSGFYLCAWSAASYEQYFGPGTRLTVT.

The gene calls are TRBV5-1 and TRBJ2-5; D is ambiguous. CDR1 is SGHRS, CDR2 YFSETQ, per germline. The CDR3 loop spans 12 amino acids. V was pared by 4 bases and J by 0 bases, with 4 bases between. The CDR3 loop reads CASSQDQETQYF. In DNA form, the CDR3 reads TGCGCCAGCAGCCAGGACCAAGAGACCCAGTACTTC.

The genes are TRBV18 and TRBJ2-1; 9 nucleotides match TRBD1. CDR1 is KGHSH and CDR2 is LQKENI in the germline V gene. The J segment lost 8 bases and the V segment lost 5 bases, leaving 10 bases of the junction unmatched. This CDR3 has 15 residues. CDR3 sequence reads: CASSDTGGAIDEQFF. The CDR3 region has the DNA TGTGCCAGCTCAGATACAGGGGGCGCGATCGATGAGCAGTTCTTC.

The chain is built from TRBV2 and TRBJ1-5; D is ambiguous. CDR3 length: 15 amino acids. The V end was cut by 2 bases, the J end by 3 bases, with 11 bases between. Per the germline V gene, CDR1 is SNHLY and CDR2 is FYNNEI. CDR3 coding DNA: TGTGCCAGCAGTGAATCCAGTAGGGCCAATCAGCCCCAGCATTTT. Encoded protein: CASSESSRANQPQHF.

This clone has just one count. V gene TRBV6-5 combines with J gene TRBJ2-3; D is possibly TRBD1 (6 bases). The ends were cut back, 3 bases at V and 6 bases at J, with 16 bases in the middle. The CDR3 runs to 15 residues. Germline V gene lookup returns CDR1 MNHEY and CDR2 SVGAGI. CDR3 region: CASSYSRHRDDTQYF. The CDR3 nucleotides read TGTGCCAGCAGTTATTCCCGACACAGGGACGATACGCAGTATTTT.

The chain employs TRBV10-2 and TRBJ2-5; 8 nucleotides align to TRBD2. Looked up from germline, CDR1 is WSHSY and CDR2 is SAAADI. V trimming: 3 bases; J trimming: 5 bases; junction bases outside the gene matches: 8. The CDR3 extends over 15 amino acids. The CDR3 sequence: CASSDVAGSRETQYF. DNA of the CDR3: TGCGCCAGCAGTGACGTAGCGGGGTCTCGGGAGACCCAGTACTTC.

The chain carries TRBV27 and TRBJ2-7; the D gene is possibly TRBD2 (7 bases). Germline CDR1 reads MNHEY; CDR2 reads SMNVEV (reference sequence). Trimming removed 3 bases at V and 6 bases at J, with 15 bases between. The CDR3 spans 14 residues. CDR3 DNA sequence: TGTGCCAGCAGTTTCCTCGGGGGGCTCGGCGAGCAGTACTTC. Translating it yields CASSFLGGLGEQYF.

In DNA form, the CDR3 reads TGTGCCAGCAGCGAGATCGGGGGGTATGGCTACACCTTC. It specifies CASSEIGGYGYTF. The chain has TRBV9 and TRBJ1-2; D may be TRBD1 (5 bases). This CDR3 has 13 residues. Germline V lookup: CDR1 SGDLS, CDR2 YYNGEE. Trimming took off 3 bases at V and 5 bases at J, with 11 bases between the two ends.

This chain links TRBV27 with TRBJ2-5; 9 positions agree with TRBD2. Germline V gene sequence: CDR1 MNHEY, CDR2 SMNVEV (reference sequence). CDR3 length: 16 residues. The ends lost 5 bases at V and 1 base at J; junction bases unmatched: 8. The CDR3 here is CASSVIPTSGQETQYF. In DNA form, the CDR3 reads TGTGCCAGCAGTGTAATACCGACTAGCGGCCAAGAGACCCAGTACTTC.

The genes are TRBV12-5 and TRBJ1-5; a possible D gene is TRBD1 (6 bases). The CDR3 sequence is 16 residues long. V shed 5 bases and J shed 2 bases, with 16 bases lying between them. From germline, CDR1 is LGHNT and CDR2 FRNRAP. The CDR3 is CASGITGLGGNQPQHF. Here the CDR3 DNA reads TGTGCTAGTGGTATAACAGGGTTGGGGGGCAATCAGCCCCAGCATTTT.